This TCR beta chain derives from a study of T cell responses to AZD1222 COVID-19 vaccine. It was second doses at about 4 or about 12 weeks that were pooled. Broader study findings: In all cases, repertoires were sampled only after the peak T cell response. Mapped onto spike, vaccine-associated CD4 TCRs spanned it and were dominant at 160-218 and 743-854. Nearly half of unique spike-specific TCRs reportedly avoided B.1.351 and B.1.1.7 mutated regions.

This CDR3 contains 13 residues. The V end was cut by 7 bases, the J end by 14 bases, with 21 bases between. This clone appeared many times. Its antigen is currently unknown. Profiled with immunoSEQ multiplex PCR; TCRdb holds only in-frame clones, not every one. The data contain about 140,000 clones, 85% to 95% of them seen just once; the ten biggest clones take up about 3.8%. V usage is TRBV6-7 and J usage is TRBJ1-3; tentative D call: TRBD1 (5 bases). TRBV6-7 is noted as an ORF with a role that remains uncertain. The TCR comes from an adult who received the AZD1222 COVID-19 vaccine. This specimen consisted of peripheral blood, obtained 28 days after the second AZD1222 dose. DNA of the CDR3: TGTGCCAGCATTGGGGTCCCGGGACGGCAGGTATATTTT. As protein: CASIGVPGRQVYF.